The 25 T cell receptor beta chains presented below share a single source sample, sequenced in a study of tumor-infiltrating lymphocytes in primary liver carcinoma. RNA was extracted from whole blood without cell sorting, alongside germline DNA. TCR beta cDNA was reverse-transcribed from about 500 ng of total RNA. The reaction used a constant-region primer and ProtoScript II reverse transcriptase. The TCR beta library was amplified through three nested multiplex PCR rounds in a modified ARM-PCR procedure. A C-beta reverse primer was combined with TRBV1-TRBV30 forward primers in the first two PCR rounds, and each round had approximately 9 cycles. MiXCR, applied by TCRdb to the multiplex PCR reads, yields one record per CDR3 protein. The table shows around 210,000 distinct CDR3 sequences, with about two thirds occurring only once. Sequencing was carried out using peripheral blood. The receptor set was obtained from a woman aged 55-75 years with primary liver carcinoma and hepatitis B virus infection.

This clonotype ranks as medium-sized (0.01 to 0.1%). The V call is TRBV11-2, the J call TRBJ2-7; D is undetermined. There are 11 residues in the CDR3. The ends were cut back, 5 bases at V and 3 bases at J, with 5 bases in the middle. The germline V gene has CDR1 SGHAT and CDR2 FQNNGV. CDR3 amino acids: CASSPDYEQYF. CDR3 DNA sequence: TGTGCCAGCAGCCCGGACTACGAGCAGTACTTC.

The chain links TRBV6-1 to TRBJ2-7; TRBD2 might be the D (5 bases). This CDR3 has 12 residues. Germline V gene sequence: CDR1 MNHNS, CDR2 SASEGT. V was cut by 7 bases and J by 7 bases, with 14 bases left in between. In nucleotides, the CDR3 is TGTGCCAGCACGTCCGCCGGGATGGAGCAGTACTTC. Encoded protein: CASTSAGMEQYF.

The chain recombines TRBV5-4 with TRBJ2-3, with D possibly being TRBD1 (5 bases). Trimming pared 2 bases from V and 0 bases from J, leaving 13 bases between. CDR1 is SGHNT, CDR2 YYREEE, per germline (reference sequence). This CDR3 has 16 amino acids. CDR3 sequence (DNA): TGTGCCAGCAGCTTAGGGCCGCGGACAAGCACAGATACGCAGTATTTT. It is translated as CASSLGPRTSTDTQYF.

CDR3 sequence reads: CTGRLAGKRGSPLHF. The CDR3 DNA sequence: TGTACCGGCAGGTTAGCAGGCAAACGGGGTTCACCCCTCCACTTT. V is TRBV11-2 and J is TRBJ1-6; D not certain. Germline V gene data show CDR1 as SGHAT and CDR2 as FQNNGV. CDR3 length: 15 residues.

This clonotype has just one count. Possible read error: a much larger clone is one base away. For the CDR3, the DNA is TGTGCCATCAGTGACAGGCAGCCCGGGGAGCTGTTTTTT. Its translation is CAISDRQPGELFF. The V gene is TRBV10-3, the J gene TRBJ2-2, with D uncertain. There are 13 residues in the CDR3. Trimming cost V 3 bases and J 6 bases, with 8 bases left between them. Germline V CDR1 and CDR2: ENHRY, SYGVKD.

Note on this clonotype: A read error is likely, as this CDR3 ends without the conserved phenylalanine or tryptophan. The chain employs TRBV11-1 and TRBJ1-1, with 7 bases matching TRBD1. This CDR3 has 14 residues. Germline CDR1 is SGHAT and CDR2 is FQDESV (reference sequence). With V trimmed by 3 bases and J by 5 bases, 6 bases remained unmatched. The CDR3 bases are TGTGCCAGCAGCTTCCGGGACAGAACTACTGAAGCTTTCTTA. Amino acids: CASSFRDRTTEAFL.

With respect to this clonotype: A clone one base away is much larger, so this may be a read error. V and J are TRBV10-3 and TRBJ1-2, with a weak D call TRBD1 (5 bases). CDR1 is ENHRY, CDR2 SYGVKD, per germline. The CDR3 is made up of 14 amino acids. The CDR3 DNA reads TGTGCCATCAGTGAAAGGGGAGATGGCTATGACTACACCTTC. Translation: CAISERGDGYDYTF.

The chain carries TRBV30 and TRBJ1-2; the D gene is possibly TRBD1 (6 bases). The CDR3 runs to 12 residues. V dropped 3 bases and J dropped 6 bases, with 11 bases sitting between them. Germline V gene sequence: CDR1 GTSNPN, CDR2 SVGIG (reference sequence). The CDR3 reads CAWRWGRHGYTF. CDR3 nucleotides: TGTGCCTGGAGGTGGGGGCGGCATGGCTACACCTTC.

This clonotype was detected many times. The gene calls are TRBV6-5 and TRBJ2-7, with TRBD2 matching 8 bases. The CDR3 sequence is 15 residues long. CDR1 MNHEY and CDR2 SVGAGI come from the germline V gene. V shed 7 bases and J 2 bases; nucleotides not matched to a gene: 10. DNA of the CDR3: TGTGCCAGCACGGGAGGGAAGACTAGGGCCTACGAGCAGTACTTC. Translated: CASTGGKTRAYEQYF.

The chain employs TRBV28 and TRBJ2-7; D remains ambiguous. V shed 5 bases and J shed 1 base, with 9 bases lying between them. This CDR3 is 13 amino acids long. Germline lookup yields CDR1 MDHEN and CDR2 SYDVKM. The CDR3 DNA sequence: TGTGCCAGCAGTAAGATGGATTCCTACGAGCAGTACTTC. This codes for CASSKMDSYEQYF. Looking up the rest from reference TRBV28 and TRBJ2-7 gives the full variable domain: DVKVTQSSRYLVKRTGEKVFLECVQDMDHENMFWYRQDPGLGLRLIYFSYDVKMKEKGDIPEGYSVSREKKERFSLILESASTNQTSMYLCASSKMDSYEQYFGPGTRLTVT.

The chain uses TRBV5-1 and TRBJ2-2; 10 positions match TRBD2. Trimming removed 5 bases from V and 4 bases from J; junction bases left unmatched: 2. CDR3 size: 14 residues. CDR1 and CDR2 from the germline V gene are SGHRS and YFSETQ. CDR3 sequence reads: CASRLAGITGELFF. CDR3 bases: TGCGCCAGCAGACTAGCGGGAATCACCGGGGAGCTGTTTTTT.

Comment on this clonotype: A much more abundant neighbour one base away suggests this may be a read error. The V call is TRBV29-1, the J call TRBJ2-7; D gene ambiguous. The CDR3 is 11 residues long. Germline V gives CDR1 SQVTM, CDR2 ANQGSEA. In nucleotides, the CDR3 is TGCATCGTTGAAGCCAACTACGAGCAGTACTTC. Translating it yields CIVEANYEQYF.

A word on this clonotype: Its ends do not fully match the called genes, so a read error is possible. J is TRBJ2-7 and V is TRBV7-8, with 14 bases fitting TRBD2. The CDR3 runs 16 residues. CDR1 SGHVS and CDR2 FQNEAQ come from the germline V gene. The CDR3 nucleotides are TGTGCCAGCAACTCGCAAGGGACTAGCGGGAGCATGGAGCAATACTTC. Translated, it gives CASNSQGTSGSMEQYF.

Worth noting for this clonotype: This may be a read error, as it is one base from a much larger clone. CDR3: CASSFLAGPNTGELLF. The CDR3 coding sequence is TGTGCCAGCAGTTTTCTGGCAGGACCGAACACCGGGGAGCTGTTATTT. This chain links TRBV12-3 or TRBV12-4 with TRBJ2-2; a weak D match, TRBD2 (5 bases). CDR3 size: 16 residues.

Within the sample, this clonotype is medium-sized. The chain combines TRBV11-2 with TRBJ2-7, with D perhaps matching TRBD2 (5 bases). Germline-derived CDR1 and CDR2 are SGHAT and FQNNGV. The CDR3 spans 12 residues. The ends were cut back, 3 bases at V and 2 bases at J, with 5 bases in the middle. CDR3 loop: CASSLRAYEQYF. For the CDR3, the DNA is TGTGCCAGCAGCTTGAGGGCCTACGAGCAGTACTTC.

This clonotype appeared a few times. The rearrangement links TRBV7-9 to TRBJ2-5; D is perhaps TRBD2 (5 bases). The CDR3 is 18 residues long. V shed 5 bases and J shed 1 base, with 23 bases lying between them. Germline CDR1 reads SEHNR; CDR2 reads FQNEAQ (reference sequence). CDR3 nucleotide sequence: TGTGCCAGCAGCCTAGGGAGTAGAAGAGGCACGTTCCAAGAGACCCAGTACTTC. Protein sequence: CASSLGSRRGTFQETQYF.

A word on this clonotype: A read error is possible here, since a much larger clone lies one base away. V usage is TRBV29-1 and J usage is TRBJ2-7; D may be TRBD1 (6 bases). CDR1 and CDR2 from the germline V gene are SQVTM and ANQGSEA. This CDR3 has 13 amino acids. Trimming shortened V by 7 bases and J by 6 bases, and 19 bases separated the two germline ends. CDR3 nucleotide sequence: TGCAGCGCTGGTGATGGCAGGGGCGGCGAGCAGTACTTC. It yields the protein CSAGDGRGGEQYF.

For this clonotype: One junction end disagrees with the germline gene, perhaps due to a read error. The chain couples TRBV11-3 to TRBJ2-1, with a possible D match to TRBD1 (5 bases). Germline V gives CDR1 SGHNT, CDR2 YENEEA. The CDR3 is 13 residues long. Written as DNA, the CDR3 is TGTACCAGCAGCTTAGGGGTCAGCAATGAGCAGTTCTTC. This encodes CTSSLGVSNEQFF.

In regard to this clonotype: This may stem from a read error, because a much larger clone lies one nucleotide away. The chain combines TRBV12-3 or TRBV12-4 with TRBJ2-3, with a possible D match to TRBD2 (6 bases). The V gene lost 3 bases and the J gene lost 4 bases, with 14 bases spanning the gap. CDR3 size: 15 residues. The CDR3 protein is CASSFLGGLADTQYF. In nucleotides, the CDR3 is TGTGCCAGCAGTTTTTTGGGAGGCCTCGCAGATACGCAGTATTTT.

This clonotype has just a few counts. The rearrangement links TRBV6-5 to TRBJ2-7; the D gene could be TRBD1 or TRBD2 (5 bases each). This CDR3 region has 15 residues. With 8 bases removed from V and 3 bases from J, the gap between germline ends came to 20 bases. Germline V gene data show CDR1 as MNHEY and CDR2 as SVGAGI. The CDR3, as DNA: TGTGCCAGCCACCGGGGCGTGGTAGAAAACTACGAGCAGTACTTC. Protein: CASHRGVVENYEQYF.

The chain employs TRBV12-3 or TRBV12-4 and TRBJ2-5, with 12 bases lining up with TRBD2. This CDR3 has 17 amino acids. V trimming: 3 bases; J trimming: 9 bases; junction bases outside the gene matches: 14. CDR3 sequence reads: CASSFQRLAGVMEAQYF. CDR3 sequence (DNA): TGTGCCAGCAGTTTTCAAAGACTAGCGGGAGTTATGGAGGCCCAGTACTTC.

Note on this clonotype: The missing conserved phenylalanine or tryptophan at the end of this CDR3 makes a read error likely. The CDR3 DNA follows: TGTGCCAGCAGTACCGATACGTCCTGCGAGCAGTACTTA. This encodes CASSTDTSCEQYL. The rearrangement uses TRBV6-2 or TRBV6-3 and TRBJ2-7; no definite D call. The germline V gene has CDR1 MNHEY and CDR2 SVGEGT. The CDR3 spans 13 residues.

To note about this clonotype: An end of the junction does not agree with germline; a read error may underlie this. The chain recombines TRBV29-1 with TRBJ2-1; 7 bases are a match to TRBD2. CDR3 length equals 14 residues. Germline values: CDR1 SQVTM, CDR2 ANQGSEA. CDR3 residues: CSVGGHAAGDEQIF. The DNA for the CDR3 is TGCAGCGTGGGAGGACACGCCGCGGGAGATGAACAGATCTTC.

About this clonotype itself: A read error may account for a junction end that differs from germline. The chain recombines TRBV11-3 with TRBJ2-3; a possible D gene is TRBD1 (6 bases). The CDR3 length is 14 residues. CDR1 is SGHNT and CDR2 is YENEEA in the germline V gene. CDR3 coding DNA: TGTGCCAGCAGCTTTGGGCTTGCCCAGGGGACGCAATATTTT. Protein product: CASSFGLAQGTQYF.

This chain joins TRBV29-1 and TRBJ2-1, with TRBD2 identical over 14 bases. The CDR3 extends over 14 amino acids. Germline V CDR1 and CDR2: SQVTM, ANQGSEA. V lost 8 bases and J lost 11; bases outside the gene matches: 11. The CDR3 here is CSIVGTSGRNKQFF. CDR3 coding DNA: TGCAGCATCGTCGGGACTAGCGGGAGAAATAAGCAGTTCTTC.